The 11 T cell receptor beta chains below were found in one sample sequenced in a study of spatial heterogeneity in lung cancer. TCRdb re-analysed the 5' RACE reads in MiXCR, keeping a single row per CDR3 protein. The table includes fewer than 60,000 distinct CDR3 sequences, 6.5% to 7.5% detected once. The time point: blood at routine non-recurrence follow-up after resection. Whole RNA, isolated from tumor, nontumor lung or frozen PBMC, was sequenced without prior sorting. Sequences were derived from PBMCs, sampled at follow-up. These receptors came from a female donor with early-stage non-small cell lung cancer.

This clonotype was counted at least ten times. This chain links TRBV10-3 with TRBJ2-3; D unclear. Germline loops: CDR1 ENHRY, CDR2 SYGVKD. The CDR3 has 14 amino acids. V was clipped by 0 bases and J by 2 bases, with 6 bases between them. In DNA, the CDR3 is TGTGCCATCAGTGAGTCGCCTACCACAGATACGCAGTATTTT. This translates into CAISESPTTDTQYF.

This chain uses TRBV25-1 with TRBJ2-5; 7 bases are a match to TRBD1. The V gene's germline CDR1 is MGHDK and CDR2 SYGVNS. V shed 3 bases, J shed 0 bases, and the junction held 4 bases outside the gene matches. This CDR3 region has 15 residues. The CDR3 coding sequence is TGTGCCAGCAGTGACGTACAGGGGAACCAAGAGACCCAGTACTTC. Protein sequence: CASSDVQGNQETQYF. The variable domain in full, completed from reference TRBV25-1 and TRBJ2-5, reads EADIYQTPRYLVIGTGKKITLECSQTMGHDKMYWYQQDPGMELHLIHYSYGVNSTEKGDLSSESTVSRIRTEHFPLTLESARPSHTSQYLCASSDVQGNQETQYFGPGTRLLVL.

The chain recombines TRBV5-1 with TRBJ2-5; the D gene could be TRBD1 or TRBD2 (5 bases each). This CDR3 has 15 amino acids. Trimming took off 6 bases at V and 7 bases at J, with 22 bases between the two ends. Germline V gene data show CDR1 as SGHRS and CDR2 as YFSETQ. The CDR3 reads CASTWGPTGPSTQYF. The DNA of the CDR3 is TGCGCCAGCACCTGGGGACCGACCGGCCCCTCGACCCAGTACTTC.

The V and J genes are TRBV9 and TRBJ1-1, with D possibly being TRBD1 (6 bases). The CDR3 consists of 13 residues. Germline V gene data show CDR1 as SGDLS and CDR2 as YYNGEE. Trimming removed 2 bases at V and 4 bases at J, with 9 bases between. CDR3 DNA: TGTGCCAGCAGCGTTACAGGGACCACTGAAGCTTTCTTT. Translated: CASSVTGTTEAFF. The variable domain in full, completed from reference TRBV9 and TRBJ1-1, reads DSGVTQTPKHLITATGQRVTLRCSPRSGDLSVYWYQQSLDQGLQFLIQYYNGEERAKGNILERFSAQQFPDLHSELNLSSLELGDSALYFCASSVTGTTEAFFGQGTRLTVV.

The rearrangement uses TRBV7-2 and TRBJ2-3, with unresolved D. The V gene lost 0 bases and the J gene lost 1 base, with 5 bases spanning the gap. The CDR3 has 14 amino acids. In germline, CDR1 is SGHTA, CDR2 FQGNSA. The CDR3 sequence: CASSLAGRTDTQYF. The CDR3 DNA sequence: TGTGCCAGCAGCTTAGCTGGTCGCACAGATACGCAGTATTTT.

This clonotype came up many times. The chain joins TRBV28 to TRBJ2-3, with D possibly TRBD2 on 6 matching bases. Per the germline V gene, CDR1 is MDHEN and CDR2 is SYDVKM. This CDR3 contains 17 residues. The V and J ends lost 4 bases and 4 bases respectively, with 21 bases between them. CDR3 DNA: TGTGCCAGCAGTTCGGGACTCCAACTAGCTGACGCAGATACGCAGTATTTT. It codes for CASSSGLQLADADTQYF. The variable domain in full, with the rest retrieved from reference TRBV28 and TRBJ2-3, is DVKVTQSSRYLVKRTGEKVFLECVQDMDHENMFWYRQDPGLGLRLIYFSYDVKMKEKGDIPEGYSVSREKKERFSLILESASTNQTSMYLCASSSGLQLADADTQYFGPGTRLTVL.

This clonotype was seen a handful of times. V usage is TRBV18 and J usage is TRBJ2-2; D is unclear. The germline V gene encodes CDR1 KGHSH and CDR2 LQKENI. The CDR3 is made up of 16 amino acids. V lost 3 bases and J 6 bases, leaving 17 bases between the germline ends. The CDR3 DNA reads TGTGCCAGCTCACCTATCCTCGCTGATTTCGCCGGGGAGCTGTTTTTT. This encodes CASSPILADFAGELFF.

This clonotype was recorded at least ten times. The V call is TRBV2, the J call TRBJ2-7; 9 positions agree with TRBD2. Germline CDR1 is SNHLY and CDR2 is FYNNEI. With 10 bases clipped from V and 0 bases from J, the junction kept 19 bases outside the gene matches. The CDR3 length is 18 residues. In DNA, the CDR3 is TGTGCCACCGACGCGGGCGGGCTAGCGGGGATTCTCTCCTACGAGCAGTACTTC. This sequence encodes CATDAGGLAGILSYEQYF.

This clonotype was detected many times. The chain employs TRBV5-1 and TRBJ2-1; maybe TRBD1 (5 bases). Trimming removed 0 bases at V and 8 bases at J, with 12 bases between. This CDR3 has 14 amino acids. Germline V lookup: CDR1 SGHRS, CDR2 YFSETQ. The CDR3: CASSLAQGTDEQFF. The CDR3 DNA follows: TGCGCCAGCAGCTTGGCTCAGGGTACCGATGAGCAGTTCTTC.

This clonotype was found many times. CDR3 protein: CASSRGLGSYEQYF. CDR3 nucleotide sequence: TGTGCCAGCAGCAGAGGGCTAGGATCCTACGAGCAGTACTTC. This chain uses TRBV6-6 with TRBJ2-7, with a weak D call TRBD2 (5 bases). Trimming removed 6 bases at V and 1 base at J, with 13 bases between. Germline V lookup: CDR1 MNHNY, CDR2 SVGAGI (reference sequence). The CDR3 runs to 14 residues.

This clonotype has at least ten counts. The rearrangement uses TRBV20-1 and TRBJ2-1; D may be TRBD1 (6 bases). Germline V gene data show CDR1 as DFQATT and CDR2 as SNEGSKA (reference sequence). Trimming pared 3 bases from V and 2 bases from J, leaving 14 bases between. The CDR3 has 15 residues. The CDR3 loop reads CSARGLQGPYNEQFF. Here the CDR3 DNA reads TGCAGTGCTAGGGGGCTACAGGGACCCTACAATGAGCAGTTCTTC.